The 25 T cell receptor beta chains presented below share a single source sample, sequenced in a study of shared clonotypes between healthy human individuals. Naive CD8 cells lacked CD45RO, underwent positive selection for CCR7 and left out terminally differentiated effector memory CD45RA+ cells. Produced via immunoSEQ multiplex PCR; TCRdb's table is partial and in-frame only. The sample holds over 2,000,000 clones, approximately 92% seen once. Source material: naive CD8+ T cells from PBMCs. These receptors were obtained from a man between 18 and 29 years old in good health. Some clones in this sample may be carry-over from other donors' samples.

The rearrangement joins TRBV4-1 to TRBJ2-7; TRBD1 aligns across 9 bases. Per germline, CDR1 MGHRA and CDR2 YSYEKL. V was pared by 4 bases and J by 1 base, with 8 bases of the junction left unmatched. CDR3 size: 16 residues. Here the CDR3 DNA reads TGCGCCAGCAGCCCCTCCGTCGGACAGGGGTCCTACGAGCAGTACTTC. This codes for CASSPSVGQGSYEQYF.

The chain carries TRBV28 and TRBJ2-1; D ambiguous. V shed 0 bases and J shed 0 bases, with 6 bases lying between them. The V gene's germline CDR1 is MDHEN and CDR2 SYDVKM. The CDR3 is 15 amino acids. CDR3 sequence reads: CASSLWGNSYNEQFF. CDR3 DNA: TGTGCCAGCAGTTTATGGGGGAACTCCTACAATGAGCAGTTCTTC.

CDR3 region: CASSALLTANNEQFF. For the CDR3, the DNA is TGTGCCAGCAGCGCACTCCTCACGGCGAATAATGAGCAGTTCTTC. This chain links TRBV7-9 with TRBJ2-1; D gene unclear. CDR3 length: 15 residues. Germline CDR1 and CDR2: SEHNR and FQNEAQ (reference sequence). The V gene lost 5 bases and the J gene lost 7 bases, with 18 bases spanning the gap.

The chain couples TRBV28 to TRBJ1-1; 7 bases map to TRBD1. Germline V gene lookup returns CDR1 MDHEN and CDR2 SYDVKM. The CDR3 length is 15 residues. The V gene end was trimmed by 3 bases and the J gene end by 3 bases; junction bases not matched to a gene: 7. The CDR3 DNA is TGTGCCAGCAGTTTCGGCAGGGGGGCGTACACTGAAGCTTTCTTT. It codes for CASSFGRGAYTEAFF.

The chain is built from TRBV19 and TRBJ1-2; D unresolved. Deletions cut 6 bases from V and 7 bases from J, with 9 bases between. CDR1 LNHDA and CDR2 SQIVND come from the germline V gene (reference sequence). The CDR3 contains 11 residues. Here the CDR3 DNA reads TGTGCCAGTAGCTTAACCGGTGGCTACACCTTC. It encodes CASSLTGGYTF.

The genes are TRBV29-1 and TRBJ2-7, with 9 bases matching TRBD1. CDR3 size: 14 residues. Trimming removed 2 bases from V and 1 base from J; junction bases left unmatched: 3. Germline CDR1 SQVTM, CDR2 ANQGSEA. The CDR3 loop reads CSVEPDRGSYEQYF. The CDR3 DNA sequence: TGCAGCGTTGAACCCGACAGGGGGTCCTACGAGCAGTACTTC.

The chain recombines TRBV15 with TRBJ2-1, with TRBD1 matching 7 bases. V was clipped by 5 bases and J by 4 bases; unmatched bases: 11. CDR3 size: 16 residues. The germline gives CDR1 LNHNV, CDR2 YYDKDF (reference sequence). CDR3 bases: TGTGCCACCAGCTCTATGGGACAGCTCTCTTACAATGAGCAGTTCTTC. This gives the protein CATSSMGQLSYNEQFF.

This rearrangement joins TRBV7-9 to TRBJ2-1; D is ambiguous. Trimming removed 1 base from V and 10 bases from J, with 8 bases in between. This CDR3 spans 12 amino acids. CDR1 is SEHNR, CDR2 FQNEAQ, per germline (reference sequence). CDR3 coding DNA: TGTGCCAGCAGCTTAGATGTAGGCGAGCAGTTCTTC. This sequence encodes CASSLDVGEQFF.

The J gene is TRBJ2-6, the V gene TRBV11-2; D call uncertain. The germline V gene encodes CDR1 SGHAT and CDR2 FQNNGV. Trimming stripped 5 bases from V and 0 bases from J, with 5 bases between. The CDR3 is 14 amino acids. The CDR3: CASSLSSGANVLTF. The CDR3 DNA reads as TGTGCCAGCAGCCTGAGCTCTGGGGCCAACGTCCTGACTTTC.

The chain is built from TRBV11-2 and TRBJ2-1; 7 bases agree with TRBD1. This CDR3 is 17 amino acids long. Germline V lookup: CDR1 SGHAT, CDR2 FQNNGV. V was pared by 6 bases and J by 6 bases, with 17 bases of the junction left unmatched. CDR3 DNA: TGTGCCAGCAGTAGCTACCCAACAGGGGTCGGCCTCAATGAGCAGTTCTTC. The encoded protein is CASSSYPTGVGLNEQFF.

The J gene is TRBJ2-7, the V gene TRBV28; 7 positions match TRBD1. The CDR3 contains 12 residues. Germline V gene data show CDR1 as MDHEN and CDR2 as SYDVKM. Trimming took 8 bases from V and 4 from J; bases not matched to a gene: 5. CDR3 coding DNA: TGTGCCAGCGTAGGGGGCGAGTACGAGCAGTACTTC. Protein sequence: CASVGGEYEQYF.

This chain's CDR3 is CASLGYTDYEQYF. As DNA, the CDR3 is TGTGCCAGTTTAGGGTACACCGACTACGAGCAGTACTTC. This sequence joins TRBV28 and TRBJ2-7; no reliable D call. The CDR3 loop spans 13 amino acids. CDR1 MDHEN and CDR2 SYDVKM come from the germline V gene. The V end lost 9 bases, the J end lost 3 bases, and 15 bases lay between the germline ends.

This clone was seen a single time. The chain recombines TRBV5-6 with TRBJ2-5, with 15 positions matching TRBD2. The CDR3 is 15 amino acids. J gave up 5 bases and V 2 bases, and 1 base lay outside the gene matches. CDR1 SGHDT and CDR2 YYEEEE come from the germline V gene. In nucleotides, the CDR3 is TGTGCCAGCAGCTTCGGGACTAGCGGGAGGGAGACCCAGTACTTC. This translates into CASSFGTSGRETQYF.

This rearrangement joins TRBV4-1 to TRBJ2-7; 7 nucleotides match TRBD1. The CDR3 has 15 residues. V gave up 0 bases and J gave up 7 bases; unmatched junction bases: 9. Germline loops: CDR1 MGHRA, CDR2 YSYEKL. The chain's CDR3 is CASSQEPQGRGEQYF. In DNA, the CDR3 is TGCGCCAGCAGCCAAGAACCACAGGGGCGAGGGGAGCAGTACTTC.

V gene TRBV29-1 combines with J gene TRBJ1-3; D remains ambiguous. Germline assignment: CDR1 SQVTM and CDR2 ANQGSEA. The V end lost 6 bases, the J end lost 8 bases, and 14 bases lay between the germline ends. The length of the CDR3 is 12 residues. The CDR3 sequence: CSVRSVLDTIYF. In DNA, the CDR3 is TGCAGCGTCCGAAGCGTGCTCGACACCATATATTTT.

This clone has a single count. The chain combines TRBV6-5 with TRBJ1-2, with 7 bases aligning to TRBD1. Germline assignment: CDR1 MNHEY and CDR2 SVGAGI. The CDR3 extends over 14 amino acids. V gave up 5 bases and J gave up 3 bases; unmatched junction bases: 6. The CDR3 DNA sequence: TGTGCCAGCAGTAGCCGACAGGGCCACTATGGCTACACCTTC. Protein product: CASSSRQGHYGYTF.

This clone appeared a single time. The rearrangement links TRBV7-6 to TRBJ1-3; unclear D gene. Germline CDR1 and CDR2: SGHVS and FNYEAQ. V lost 0 bases and J 0 bases, leaving 9 bases between the germline ends. The CDR3 length is 16 residues. The CDR3 DNA sequence: TGTGCCAGCAGCTTAGCGCGTGATACCTCTGGAAACACCATATATTTT. Its protein product is CASSLARDTSGNTIYF.

The chain joins TRBV28 to TRBJ2-5; D remains ambiguous. The germline gives CDR1 MDHEN, CDR2 SYDVKM. Trimming took 1 base from V and 4 from J, leaving 16 bases between them. This CDR3 comprises 16 residues. CDR3 nucleotides: TGTGCCAGCAGTTTATCGTTTTCCCACACCCGAGAGACCCAGTACTTC. Its translation: CASSLSFSHTRETQYF.

The chain carries TRBV5-4 and TRBJ2-7; 11 nucleotides match TRBD2. Germline loops: CDR1 SGHNT, CDR2 YYREEE (reference sequence). CDR3 size: 15 residues. The V and J ends lost 5 bases and 5 bases, in that order; junction bases with no gene match: 9. Here the CDR3 DNA reads TGTGCCAGCAGATCGCAACAACTAGCGGGAGACGAGCAGTACTTC. Amino acids: CASRSQQLAGDEQYF. The full variable domain, its missing parts supplied by reference TRBV5-4 and TRBJ2-7, is ETGVTQSPTHLIKTRGQQVTLRCSSQSGHNTVSWYQQALGQGPQFIFQYYREEENGRGNFPPRFSGLQFPNYSSELNVNALELDDSALYLCASRSQQLAGDEQYFGPGTRLTVT.

This rearrangement joins TRBV18 to TRBJ2-7; maybe TRBD2 (6 bases). Germline CDR1 is KGHSH and CDR2 is LQKENI. The V end lost 2 bases, the J end lost 1 base, and 9 bases lay between the germline ends. The CDR3 contains 14 residues. The CDR3 nucleotides read TGTGCCAGCTCACCAAGCGGGCAATCCTACGAGCAGTACTTC. Its protein product is CASSPSGQSYEQYF.

This sequence joins TRBV2 and TRBJ2-1, with D unclear. This CDR3 is built from 13 residues. From germline, CDR1 is SNHLY and CDR2 FYNNEI. V lost 8 bases and J 6 bases, leaving 14 bases between the germline ends. In DNA, the CDR3 is TGTGCCAGCTTAGTCCCGAGCTTCAATGAGCAGTTCTTC. As protein: CASLVPSFNEQFF.

The CDR3 DNA sequence: TGTGCCAGCAGCTATCCCGGACTAGGCCCTAACACCGGGGAGCTGTTTTTT. It codes for CASSYPGLGPNTGELFF. The chain joins TRBV7-9 to TRBJ2-2; TRBD2 matches at 7 bases. The CDR3 is made up of 17 amino acids. V gave up 4 bases and J gave up 2 bases; unmatched junction bases: 10. Germline assignment: CDR1 SEHNR and CDR2 FQNEAQ (reference sequence).

The genes are TRBV13 and TRBJ2-1, with D tentatively TRBD1 or TRBD2 (5 bases each). The CDR3 is 17 amino acids. The germline V gene has CDR1 PRHDT and CDR2 FYEKMQ (reference sequence). V lost 4 bases, J lost 8 bases, and 24 bases lay in between. The CDR3 loop reads CASSSATPGPWGYEQFF. For the CDR3, the DNA is TGTGCCAGCAGCTCCGCCACCCCGGGACCCTGGGGGTATGAGCAGTTCTTC.

The chain recombines TRBV4-1 with TRBJ1-2, with no clear D. V gave up 1 base and J gave up 8 bases, with 11 bases separating them. The CDR3 has 13 amino acids. Germline V CDR1 and CDR2: MGHRA, YSYEKL. In DNA, the CDR3 is TGCGCCAGCAGCCAAGTGGGTAACGGCGGCTACACCTTC. This codes for CASSQVGNGGYTF.

J is TRBJ2-5 and V is TRBV4-3; 10 bases line up with TRBD2. Looked up from germline, CDR1 is LGHNA and CDR2 is YSLEER. CDR3 length: 16 amino acids. The V gene end was trimmed by 0 bases and the J gene end by 0 bases; junction bases not matched to a gene: 1. For the CDR3, the DNA is TGCGCCAGCAGCCAAGAACTAGCGGGATACCAAGAGACCCAGTACTTC. It yields the protein CASSQELAGYQETQYF.